This T cell receptor beta chain was recorded in a study of technical replicates of blood from a few donors. Profiled with immunoSEQ multiplex PCR; TCRdb holds only in-frame clones, not every one. The data hold about 93,000 clones, with 95% observed a single time. This CDR3 comprises 17 residues. Trimming left V 6 bases short and J 8 bases short, with 25 bases between. Germline values: CDR1 SGHAT, CDR2 FQNNGV. The rearrangement links TRBV11-2 to TRBJ1-4; a possible D gene is TRBD1 (6 bases). The receptor was isolated from a human donor in good health. Sequences were obtained from T cells isolated from PBMCs. The CDR3 DNA is TGTGCCAGCAGACCTATAATGAGGAGGACAGCGGTCGAAAAACTGTTTTTT. This translates into CASRPIMRRTAVEKLFF.